This TCR beta chain emerged from a study of cytomegalovirus exposure and HLA in healthy donors. The PCR was carried out with 60 Vbeta primers and 13 Jbeta primers. Sequencing used immunoSEQ multiplex PCR; TCRdb keeps in-frame clones, though not all of them. Of 85,000 to 130,000 clones in the sample, approximately 85% were seen once. The ends lost 3 bases at V and 2 bases at J; junction bases unmatched: 4. The CDR3 spans 14 residues. Germline V gene lookup returns CDR1 SNHLY and CDR2 FYNNEI. V gene TRBV2 combines with J gene TRBJ2-7; 7 bases match TRBD1. The sample taken for sequencing was PBMCs. The clonotype comes from a man aged 45-65 years in good health and CMV-seronegative. CDR3 loop: CASSDAGGAYEQYV. CDR3 in DNA: TGTGCCAGCAGTGACGCAGGGGGAGCCTACGAGCAGTACGTC.